This T cell receptor (beta chain) was documented in a study of shared clonotypes between healthy human individuals. The wider study: The study drew on a couple of women and a few men aged 18 to 49 as donors.

This CDR3 contains 14 residues. The ends were cut back, 8 bases at V and 3 bases at J, with 14 bases in the middle. From germline, CDR1 is MNHNS and CDR2 SASEGT. Measured with immunoSEQ multiplex PCR; TCRdb has only the in-frame clones, and not every one. The sample holds about 600,000 clones, roughly 79% seen once. Donors were healthy HIV-negative adults without recently reported acute infections or vaccinations. To note about this clone: Antigen specificity is unknown.

Overall study results and limits: Clonotype sharing among donors, it was expected, would be affected by sequencing depth. The researchers took only blood, and tissue repertoires probably look different.

This rearrangement joins TRBV6-1 to TRBJ1-5, with D maybe TRBD1 (6 bases). This receptor was taken from a woman aged 40 to 50 in good health. Some clones in this sample may be carry-over from other donors' samples. The specimen was PBMCs. DNA of the CDR3: TGTGCCAGCCGCCGGGGGGCGGACAATCAGCCCCAGCATTTT. It codes for CASRRGADNQPQHF.